This T cell receptor beta chain is drawn from a study of cytomegalovirus exposure and HLA in healthy donors. Germline-derived CDR1 and CDR2 are MNHNY and SVGAGI (reference sequence). Trimming cost V 9 bases and J 0 bases; bases outside gene matches: 10. CDR3 length: 15 residues. This PCR relied on a set of 60 Vbeta primers and 13 Jbeta primers. Here immunoSEQ multiplex PCR was the method, and the copy in TCRdb shows in-frame clones only, minus some. The sample includes over 150,000 clones, roughly three quarters of them seen just once. The V and J genes are TRBV6-6 and TRBJ2-7, with 8 bases aligning to TRBD2. The sequencing sample was made of PBMCs. The origin of this receptor is a man in his thirties or forties in good health and CMV-seropositive. For the CDR3, the DNA is TGTGCCAGTAGCGGGACTCACAGGAGCTCCTACGAGCAGTACTTC. It encodes CASSGTHRSSYEQYF.